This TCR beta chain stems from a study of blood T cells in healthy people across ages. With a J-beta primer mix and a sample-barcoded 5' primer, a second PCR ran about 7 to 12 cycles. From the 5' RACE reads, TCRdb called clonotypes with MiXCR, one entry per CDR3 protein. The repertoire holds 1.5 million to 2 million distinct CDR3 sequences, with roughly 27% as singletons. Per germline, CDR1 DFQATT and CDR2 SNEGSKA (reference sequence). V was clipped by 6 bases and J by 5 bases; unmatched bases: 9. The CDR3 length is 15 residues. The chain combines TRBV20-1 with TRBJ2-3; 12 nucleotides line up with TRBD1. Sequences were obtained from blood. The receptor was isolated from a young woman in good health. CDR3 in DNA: TGCAGTGCCAACGCGGGACAGGGGGCGCAAGATACGCAGTATTTT. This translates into CSANAGQGAQDTQYF.